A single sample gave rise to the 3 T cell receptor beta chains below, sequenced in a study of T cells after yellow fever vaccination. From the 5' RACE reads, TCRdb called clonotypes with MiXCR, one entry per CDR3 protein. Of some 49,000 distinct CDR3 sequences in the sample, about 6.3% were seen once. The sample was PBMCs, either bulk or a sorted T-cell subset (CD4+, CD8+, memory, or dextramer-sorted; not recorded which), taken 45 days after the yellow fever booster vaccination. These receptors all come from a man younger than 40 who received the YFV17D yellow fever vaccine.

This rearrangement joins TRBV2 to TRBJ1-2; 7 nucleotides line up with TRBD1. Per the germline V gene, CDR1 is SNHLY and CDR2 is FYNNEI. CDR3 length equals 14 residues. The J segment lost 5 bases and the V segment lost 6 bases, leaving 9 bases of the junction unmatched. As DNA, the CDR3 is TGTGCCAGCAGAAGTGGGACAGAACTTTATGGCTACACCTTC. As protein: CASRSGTELYGYTF.

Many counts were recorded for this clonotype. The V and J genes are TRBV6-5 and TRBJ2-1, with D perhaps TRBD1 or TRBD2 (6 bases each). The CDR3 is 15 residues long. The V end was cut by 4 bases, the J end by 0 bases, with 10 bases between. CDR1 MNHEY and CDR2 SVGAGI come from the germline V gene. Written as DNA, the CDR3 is TGTGCCAGCAGTTCTAGGGGGGCCTCCTACAATGAGCAGTTCTTC. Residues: CASSSRGASYNEQFF.

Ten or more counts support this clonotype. The CDR3 spells CASSFVDSPNTEAFF. For the CDR3, the DNA is TGTGCCAGCAGCTTTGTGGACAGTCCGAACACTGAAGCTTTCTTT. This rearrangement joins TRBV7-2 to TRBJ1-1; D possibly corresponds to TRBD1 (6 bases). V lost 3 bases and J 1 base, leaving 12 bases between the germline ends. The CDR3 consists of 15 residues. Germline-derived CDR1 and CDR2 are SGHTA and FQGNSA.